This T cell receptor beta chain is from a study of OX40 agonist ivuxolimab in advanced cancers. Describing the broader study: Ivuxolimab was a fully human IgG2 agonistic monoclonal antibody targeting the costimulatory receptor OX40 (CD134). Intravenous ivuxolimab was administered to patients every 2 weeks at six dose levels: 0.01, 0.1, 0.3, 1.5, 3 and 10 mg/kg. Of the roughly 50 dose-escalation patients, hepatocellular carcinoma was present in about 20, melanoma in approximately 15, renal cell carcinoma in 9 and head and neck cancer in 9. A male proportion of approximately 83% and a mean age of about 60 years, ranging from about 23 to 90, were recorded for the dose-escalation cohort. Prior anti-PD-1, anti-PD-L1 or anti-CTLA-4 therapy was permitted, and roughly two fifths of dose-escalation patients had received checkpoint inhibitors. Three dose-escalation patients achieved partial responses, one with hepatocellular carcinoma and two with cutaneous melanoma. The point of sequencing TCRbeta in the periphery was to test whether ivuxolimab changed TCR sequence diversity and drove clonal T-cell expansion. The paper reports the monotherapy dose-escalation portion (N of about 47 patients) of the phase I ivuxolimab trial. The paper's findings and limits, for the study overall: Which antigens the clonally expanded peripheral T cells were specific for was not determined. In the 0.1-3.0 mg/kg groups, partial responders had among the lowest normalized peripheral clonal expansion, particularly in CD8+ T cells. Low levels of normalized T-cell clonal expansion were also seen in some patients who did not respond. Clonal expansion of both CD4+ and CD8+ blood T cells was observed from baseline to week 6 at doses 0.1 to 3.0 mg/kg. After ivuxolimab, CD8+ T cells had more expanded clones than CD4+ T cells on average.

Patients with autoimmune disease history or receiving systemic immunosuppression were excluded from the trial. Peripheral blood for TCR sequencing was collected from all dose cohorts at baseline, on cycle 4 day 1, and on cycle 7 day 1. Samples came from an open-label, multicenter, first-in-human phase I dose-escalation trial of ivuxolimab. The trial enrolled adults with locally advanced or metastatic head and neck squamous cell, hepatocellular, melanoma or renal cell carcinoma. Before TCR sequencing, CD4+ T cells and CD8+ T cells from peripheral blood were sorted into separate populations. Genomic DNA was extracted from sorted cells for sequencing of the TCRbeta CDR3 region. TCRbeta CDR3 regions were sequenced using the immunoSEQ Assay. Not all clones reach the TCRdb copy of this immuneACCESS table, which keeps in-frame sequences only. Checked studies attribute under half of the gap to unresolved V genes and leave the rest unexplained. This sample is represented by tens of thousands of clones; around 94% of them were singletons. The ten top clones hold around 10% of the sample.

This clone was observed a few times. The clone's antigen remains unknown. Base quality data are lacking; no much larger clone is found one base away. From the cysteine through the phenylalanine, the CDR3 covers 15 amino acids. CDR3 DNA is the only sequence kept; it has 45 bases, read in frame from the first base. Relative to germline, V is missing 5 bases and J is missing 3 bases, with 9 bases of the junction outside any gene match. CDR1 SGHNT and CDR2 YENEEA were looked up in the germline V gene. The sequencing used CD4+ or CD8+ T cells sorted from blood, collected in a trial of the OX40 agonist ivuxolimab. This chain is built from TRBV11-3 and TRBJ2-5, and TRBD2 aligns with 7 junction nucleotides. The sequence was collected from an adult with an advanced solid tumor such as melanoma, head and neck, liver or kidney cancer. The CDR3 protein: CASSDSSGEEETQYF. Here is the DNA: TGTGCCAGCAGCGACTCGAGCGGGGAAGAAGAGACCCAGTACTTC.